A selection of T cell receptor beta chains follows, all from one sample in a study of spatial heterogeneity in lung cancer. A single record per CDR3 protein comes from TCRdb applying MiXCR to the 5' RACE reads. The table shows a few thousand distinct CDR3 sequences, with 20% to 30% occurring only once. The sample was PBMCs, taken at follow-up. The receptors were sampled from a male donor with early-stage non-small cell lung cancer. Each CDR3 is given with its conserved first and last residue. D genes are given only for firm matches. For some rows the clone size is stated as once, few or many, or as a class when expanded; others skip it.

abundance	v_gene	j_gene	d_gene	CDR3aa	CDR3nt
.	TRBV6-5	TRBJ1-1	.	CASSYSSVAAWNTEAFF	TGTGCCAGCAGTTACTCGAGCGTGGCCGCGTGGAACACTGAAGCTTTCTTT
few	TRBV18	TRBJ2-5	TRBD1	CASSPGQGGETQYF	TGTGCCAGCTCACCGGGACAGGGCGGAGAGACCCAGTACTTC
.	TRBV6-6	TRBJ1-2	.	CASSFPDHYTF	TGTGCCAGCAGTTTCCCGGACCACTACACCTTC
medium-sized	TRBV14	TRBJ2-7	.	CASSRLQGFKQYF	TGTGCCAGCAGCCGCCTACAGGGTTTTAAGCAGTACTTC
large	TRBV29-1	TRBJ2-7	TRBD2	CSVEISGRGGYEQYF	TGCAGCGTTGAGATTAGCGGGAGAGGAGGTTACGAGCAGTACTTC
medium-sized	TRBV29-1	TRBJ2-1	TRBD1	CSVEERQGANEQFF	TGCAGCGTTGAAGAAAGACAGGGGGCCAATGAGCAGTTCTTC
.	TRBV11-2	TRBJ2-7	.	CASSSSQGTYEQYF	TGTGCCAGCAGCTCCTCGCAGGGCACCTACGAGCAGTACTTC
.	TRBV7-8	TRBJ1-5	.	CASSLVRGGLASNQPQHF	TGTGCCAGCAGCTTAGTAAGGGGCGGACTCGCTAGCAATCAGCCCCAGCATTTT
few	TRBV5-1	TRBJ2-7	.	CASSLSFNRDPPYEQYF	TGCGCCAGCAGCTTGAGTTTTAACAGGGATCCCCCCTACGAGCAGTACTTC
.	TRBV11-3	TRBJ2-2	.	CASSGRRNTGELFF	TGTGCCAGCAGCGGTCGGAGGAACACCGGGGAGCTGTTTTTT
.	TRBV6-5	TRBJ2-6	.	CASSRGEPSGANVLTF	TGTGCCAGCAGTCGCGGGGAGCCGTCTGGGGCCAACGTCCTGACTTTC
.	TRBV27	TRBJ2-2	.	CASSLRPETRMRGELFF	TGTGCCAGCAGTTTAAGGCCCGAAACTAGGATGCGTGGGGAGCTGTTTTTT
medium-sized	TRBV11-2	TRBJ2-2	.	CASSPGDTGELFF	TGTGCCAGCAGCCCGGGGGACACCGGGGAGCTGTTTTTT
medium-sized	TRBV28	TRBJ2-3	.	CASTTGTSTDTQYF	TGTGCCAGCACCACCGGGACTAGCACAGATACGCAGTATTTT
medium-sized	TRBV6-5	TRBJ1-1	.	CASSYSMGTEAFF	TGTGCCAGCAGCTACTCGATGGGGACTGAAGCTTTCTTT
.	TRBV29-1	TRBJ2-1	.	CSVSPWEPSSYNEQFF	TGCAGCGTTAGCCCCTGGGAACCAAGCTCCTACAATGAGCAGTTCTTC
few	TRBV2	TRBJ2-7	.	CASSDGLLYEQYF	TGTGCCAGCAGTGATGGACTGCTATACGAGCAGTACTTC
medium-sized	TRBV7-2	TRBJ2-5	TRBD2	CASGRGTQETQYF	TGTGCCAGCGGGCGGGGGACCCAAGAGACCCAGTACTTC